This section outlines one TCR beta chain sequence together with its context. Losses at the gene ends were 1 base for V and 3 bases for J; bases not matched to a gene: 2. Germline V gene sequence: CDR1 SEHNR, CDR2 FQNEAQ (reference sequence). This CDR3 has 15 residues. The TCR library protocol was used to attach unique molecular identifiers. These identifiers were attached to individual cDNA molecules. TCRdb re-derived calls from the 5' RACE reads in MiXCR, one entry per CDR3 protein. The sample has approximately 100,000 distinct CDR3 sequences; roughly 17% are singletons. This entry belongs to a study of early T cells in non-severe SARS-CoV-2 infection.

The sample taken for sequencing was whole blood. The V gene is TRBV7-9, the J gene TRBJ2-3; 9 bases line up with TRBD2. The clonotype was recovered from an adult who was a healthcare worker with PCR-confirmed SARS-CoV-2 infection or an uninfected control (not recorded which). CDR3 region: CASSLVAGGTDTQYF. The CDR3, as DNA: TGTGCCAGCAGCTTAGTTGCGGGAGGGACAGATACGCAGTATTTT. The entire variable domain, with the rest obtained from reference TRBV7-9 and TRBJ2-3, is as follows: DTGVSQNPRHKITKRGQNVTFRCDPISEHNRLYWYRQTLGQGPEFLTYFQNEAQLEKSRLLSDRFSAERPKGSFSTLEIQRTEQGDSAMYLCASSLVAGGTDTQYFGPGTRLTVL.